This passage covers 11 T cell receptor beta chains from one sample sequenced in a study of shared clonotypes between healthy human individuals. Sequenced by immunoSEQ multiplex PCR; TCRdb stores in-frame clones only, minus some. The profile shows nearly 600,000 clones, about 95% of them singletons. Naive-designated CD8 cells lacked CD45RO, were positively enriched for CCR7, and omitted terminally differentiated effector memory CD45RA+ cells. Sequenced material: naive CD8+ T cells sorted from blood. These receptor sequences come from a woman in her 30s in good health.

The gene calls are TRBV27 and TRBJ2-5; 16 bases are shared with TRBD2. Germline V gene lookup returns CDR1 MNHEY and CDR2 SMNVEV (reference sequence). CDR3 size: 16 residues. J was trimmed by 7 bases and V by 4 bases; bases with no gene match: 6. CDR3 sequence (DNA): TGTGCCAGCAGTTCAAGAGGGACTAGCGGGAGGGGGACCCAGTACTTC. Its protein product is CASSSRGTSGRGTQYF.

This chain uses TRBV29-1 with TRBJ2-7; either TRBD1 or TRBD2 may supply D (5 bases each). V lost 5 bases and J 3 bases, leaving 14 bases between the germline ends. Germline CDR1 is SQVTM and CDR2 is ANQGSEA. There are 13 residues in the CDR3. The CDR3 coding sequence is TGCAGCGTTACACCAAGGGACGGCTACGAGCAGTACTTC. Its translation: CSVTPRDGYEQYF.

V and J are TRBV7-9 and TRBJ2-5; possible D gene TRBD2, 5 bases. The CDR3 extends over 14 amino acids. The germline CDR1 and CDR2 sequences are SEHNR and FQNEAQ (reference sequence). Trimming removed 4 bases from V and 2 bases from J, with 11 bases in between. This CDR3 reads CASSSTRDQETQYF. The CDR3 coding sequence is TGTGCCAGCAGCTCTACCCGGGATCAAGAGACCCAGTACTTC.

This clone was seen a single time. This chain connects TRBV6-1 to TRBJ1-1; D gene unclear. Between the trimmed V and J ends, which lost 2 bases and 0 bases, there was a span of 13 bases. The CDR3 has 16 amino acids. The germline V gene has CDR1 MNHNS and CDR2 SASEGT. In DNA form, the CDR3 reads TGTGCCAGCAGTGAATCCTGGGCAGGAATGAACACTGAAGCTTTCTTT. Its protein product is CASSESWAGMNTEAFF.

The rearrangement uses TRBV9 and TRBJ1-1; 9 nucleotides align to TRBD1. The CDR3 consists of 14 residues. Germline CDR1 and CDR2: SGDLS and YYNGEE. The V segment lost 4 bases and the J segment 5 bases; nucleotides outside the gene matches: 6. CDR3 region: CASSQQGAGTEAFF. The CDR3 nucleotides are TGTGCCAGCAGCCAACAGGGGGCTGGGACTGAAGCTTTCTTT.

The genes are TRBV25-1 and TRBJ1-4, with D possibly TRBD1 on 6 matching bases. Germline V CDR1 and CDR2: MGHDK, SYGVNS. Trimming took off 4 bases at V and 3 bases at J, with 15 bases between the two ends. The CDR3 has 16 residues. CDR3 region: CASSVRGAYANEKLFF. The CDR3 nucleotides are TGTGCCAGCAGTGTTCGGGGGGCGTATGCTAATGAAAAACTGTTTTTT.

The CDR3 loop reads CATSRDLGHRSGNTIYF. Written as DNA, the CDR3 is TGTGCCACCAGCAGAGATTTGGGACACCGCTCTGGAAACACCATATATTTT. The V and J genes are TRBV15 and TRBJ1-3; D perhaps matches TRBD1 (6 bases). V was shortened by 0 bases and J by 0 bases, with 12 bases between the two germline ends. In germline, CDR1 is LNHNV, CDR2 YYDKDF (reference sequence). The CDR3 sequence is 17 residues long. Drawing the rest from reference TRBV15 and TRBJ1-3, the complete variable domain is DAMVIQNPRYQVTQFGKPVTLSCSQTLNHNVMYWYQQKSSQAPKLLFHYYDKDFNNEADTPDNFQSRRPNTSFCFLDIRSPGLGDTAMYLCATSRDLGHRSGNTIYFGEGSWLTVV.

This chain links TRBV7-8 with TRBJ2-1, with a tentative D call TRBD1 (5 bases). Germline V gene sequence: CDR1 SGHVS, CDR2 FQNEAQ. Trimming removed 0 bases from V and 3 bases from J, with 21 bases in between. The CDR3 extends over 19 amino acids. The CDR3 here is CASSLAPQGWGKFYNEQFF. CDR3 nucleotide sequence: TGTGCCAGCAGCTTAGCCCCTCAGGGTTGGGGAAAATTCTACAATGAGCAGTTCTTC.

The chain combines TRBV5-8 with TRBJ2-1; 8 nucleotides line up with TRBD1. The CDR3 sequence is 16 residues long. Germline trimming cut 3 bases from V and 6 bases from J; bases unmatched to any gene: 11. CDR1 SGHTS and CDR2 YDEGEE come from the germline V gene. In DNA, the CDR3 is TGTGCCAGCAGCTCAGGGGGCAAGGTGGACATCAATGAGCAGTTCTTC. It yields the protein CASSSGGKVDINEQFF.

V gene TRBV2 combines with J gene TRBJ2-1, with 8 bases identical to TRBD1. V dropped 2 bases and J dropped 6; count of bases not matched to a gene: 6. Per the germline V gene, CDR1 is SNHLY and CDR2 is FYNNEI. The CDR3 runs 15 residues. CDR3 in DNA: TGTGCCAGCAGTGAAACAGGGGGGTCGGCCAATGAGCAGTTCTTC. This codes for CASSETGGSANEQFF.

This sequence joins TRBV7-6 and TRBJ1-1; 8 bases are a match to TRBD1. Per the germline V gene, CDR1 is SGHVS and CDR2 is FNYEAQ. With 4 bases clipped from V and 0 bases from J, the junction kept 7 bases outside the gene matches. The CDR3 is made up of 16 amino acids. The CDR3 loop is CASSSGTGYLNTEAFF. CDR3 bases: TGTGCCAGCAGCTCCGGGACAGGATACTTGAACACTGAAGCTTTCTTT. The complete variable domain, with remaining parts taken from reference TRBV7-6 and TRBJ1-1, reads GAGVSQSPRYKVTKRGQDVALRCDPISGHVSLYWYRQALGQGPEFLTYFNYEAQQDKSGLPNDRFSAERPEGSISTLTIQRTEQRDSAMYRCASSSGTGYLNTEAFFGQGTRLTVV.